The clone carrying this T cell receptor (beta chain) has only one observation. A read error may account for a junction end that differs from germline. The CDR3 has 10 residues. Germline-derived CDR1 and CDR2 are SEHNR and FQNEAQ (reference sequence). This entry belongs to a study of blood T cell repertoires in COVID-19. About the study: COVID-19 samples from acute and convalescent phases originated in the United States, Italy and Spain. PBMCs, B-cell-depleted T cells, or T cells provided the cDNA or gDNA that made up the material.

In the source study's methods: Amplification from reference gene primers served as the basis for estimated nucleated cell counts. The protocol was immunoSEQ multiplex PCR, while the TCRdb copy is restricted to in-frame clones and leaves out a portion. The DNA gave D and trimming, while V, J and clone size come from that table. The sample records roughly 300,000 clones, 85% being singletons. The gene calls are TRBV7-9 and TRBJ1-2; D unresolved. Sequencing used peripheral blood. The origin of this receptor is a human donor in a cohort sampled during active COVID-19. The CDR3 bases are TGTGCCAGCAGCCAGCGGGCCATGCGCTTC. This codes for CASSQRAMRF.